Sequencing of this T cell receptor (beta chain) was carried out in a study of blood T cell repertoires in COVID-19. As for the study in general: The origin of the acute and convalescent COVID-19 samples was the United States, Italy and Spain.

The CDR3 runs to 16 residues. Trimming removed 0 bases at V and 3 bases at J, with 12 bases between. CDR1 is LNHNV, CDR2 YYDKDF, per germline (reference sequence). Authors' data handling: Estimation of nucleated cell counts was performed using reference gene primer amplification. TCRdb's copy holds only in-frame clones and misses some; the assay was immunoSEQ multiplex PCR. The V and J calls and clone size come from that table; D and trimming were worked out from the DNA. The table records tens of thousands of clones, around 92% of them present only once. Sample: peripheral blood. This clonotype was sampled from a human donor in a cohort sampled during active COVID-19. The chain combines TRBV15 with TRBJ2-1; D might be TRBD2 (5 bases). The CDR3 reads CATSRDLAGLYNEQFF. The CDR3 region has the DNA TGTGCCACCAGCAGAGATCTGGCAGGACTCTACAATGAGCAGTTCTTC.